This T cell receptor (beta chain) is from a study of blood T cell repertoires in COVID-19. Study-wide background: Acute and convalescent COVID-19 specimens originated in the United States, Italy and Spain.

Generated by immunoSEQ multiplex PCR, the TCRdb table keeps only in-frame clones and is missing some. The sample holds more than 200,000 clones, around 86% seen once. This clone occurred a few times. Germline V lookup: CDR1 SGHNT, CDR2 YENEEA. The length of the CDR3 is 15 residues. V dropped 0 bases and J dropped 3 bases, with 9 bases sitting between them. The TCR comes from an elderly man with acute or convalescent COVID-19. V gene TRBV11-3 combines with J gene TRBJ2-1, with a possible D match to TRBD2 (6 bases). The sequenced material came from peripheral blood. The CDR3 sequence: CASSLDATSYNEQFF. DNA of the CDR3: TGTGCCAGCAGCTTAGATGCGACTAGCTACAATGAGCAGTTCTTC.